This T cell receptor beta chain derives from a study of shared clonotypes between healthy human individuals (dated by TCRdb to 2019 to 2021). Background for the entire study: The cohort comprised two women and a few men aged 18 to 49 years. To estimate repertoire size and how much clonotypes are shared between individuals, the study performed deep sequencing of blood TCR repertoires from roughly five healthy adults. Libraries were prepared and TCR repertoires were sequenced by different laboratories using diverse techniques, in order to increase sequencing depth and limit assay-specific biases. Between about 0.85 and 10 billion PBMCs per donor were obtained by leukapheresis.

The research as a whole found: Pairwise subsampling led to the expectation that sequencing depth would affect the degree of clonotype sharing among donors. Sampling was limited to blood, and TCR repertoires in tissue likely differ from TCR repertoires in blood. The genetic and exposure-history diversity represented was limited by the small number of donors.

Looking up the germline V gene (reference sequence) yields CDR1 LNHDA and CDR2 SQIVND. From the cysteine up to the phenylalanine, the CDR3 has a length of 12 residues. Only the CDR3 DNA stays, 36 bases, in frame from base 1. V is reduced by 5 bases and J by 4 bases, leaving a spacing of 8 bases between them. Donors were healthy HIV-negative adults with no recently reported acute infections or vaccinations. Every donor was a Caucasian adult residing in Nashville, Tennessee, USA. For unsorted samples, 84 million or so PBMCs were counted, and genomic DNA was extracted using the QIAamp DNA Blood Mini kit. After blood collection by leukapheresis, PBMCs were isolated using Ficoll-Histopaque density gradient centrifugation and then cryopreserved in the vapor phase of liquid nitrogen. Using the deep immunoSEQ assay, TCR CDR3 regions were amplified from genomic DNA by multiplex PCR. For each cell subset, the extracted genomic DNA was distributed evenly across all wells of several immunoSEQ 96-well plates, and each plate served as one replicate. Each replicate PCR for unsorted PBMC received about 0.3 ug genomic DNA, equal to tens of thousands of T cell genomes. Unsorted PBMC genomic DNA was sequenced across ten immunoSEQ deep assay plates. Purified libraries were quantified with a Qubit 3.0 fluorometer, sized on a Bioanalyzer 2100, and re-quantified with the KAPA Library Quantification kit. Every immunoSEQ 96-well plate was sequenced on a separate single-read 150-cycle Illumina NextSeq 550 flow cell. For the original study's pipeline: Because only junctional sequences without quality scores were contained in the immunoSEQ output, filtering matching that applied to full-length reads could not be performed. Sequences were annotated with PyIR, a Python wrapper for IgBLAST v1.9, using IMGT germline references to assign V/J genes and CDR3. Reads were filtered out if the reads had weak V/J assignments (E-value above 1e-6), no CDR3, stop codons, out-of-frame junctions, or ambiguous translated residues. V3J clonotypes were defined as sequences sharing the same inferred V gene, J gene, and CDR3 amino acid sequence. Percentage overlap between repertoires was computed as shared unique clonotypes divided by the size of the smaller repertoire. RTK rarefaction, the Chao1 estimator, and Recon v2.1 estimates of unobserved clonotypes were used to assess repertoire richness. TCRdb limited this immuneACCESS table to in-frame rearrangements with V and J called. A share of clones is missing; checked studies link under half to unresolved V genes, and the rest is unexplained. The V and J calls and clone size come from that table; D and trimming were worked out from the DNA. This sample holds 530,000 or so clones; almost 80% were observed only once. The ten top clones hold around 12% of the sample.

Remarks on this clone: The antigen it binds to is not known. The record has no base qualities; no much larger clone is one base away.

The receptor was derived from a woman between 40 and 50 years old in good health. Some clones in this sample may be carry-over from other donors' samples. Sequenced input: PBMCs. The rearrangement joined TRBV19 to TRBJ1-2; the D gene remains uncertain. The DNA sequence is TGTGCCAGTAGTGCTCGGGGCTATGGCTACACCTTC. Its translation reads: CASSARGYGYTF. With the rest looked up from the reference TRBV19 and TRBJ1-2 genes rather than sequenced, the full variable domain is DGGITQSPKYLFRKEGQNVTLSCEQNLNHDAMYWYRQDPGQGLRLIYYSQIVNDFQKGDIAEGYSVSREKKESFPLTVTSAQKNPTAFYLCASSARGYGYTFGSGTRLTVV.